This entry lists 8 T cell receptor beta chains sequenced from one sample in a study of cytomegalovirus exposure and HLA in healthy donors. In the PCR, 60 Vbeta and 13 Jbeta primers were used. Profiling relied on immunoSEQ multiplex PCR, and the TCRdb table lists in-frame clones only, not all of them. The sample holds under 150,000 clones, roughly 80% seen once. Input material: PBMCs. The source of these receptors is a boy between 10 and 17 years old in good health and CMV-seronegative.

The chain carries TRBV11-3 and TRBJ2-3; D remains ambiguous. V lost 5 bases, J lost 0 bases, and 9 bases lay in between. The germline V gene encodes CDR1 SGHNT and CDR2 YENEEA. The CDR3 totals 14 residues. CDR3 in DNA: TGTGCCAGCAGCACTCCAACTAGCACAGATACGCAGTATTTT. It yields the protein CASSTPTSTDTQYF.

The table lists this clone with a count of one. This chain links TRBV7-9 with TRBJ2-7; 7 positions match TRBD1. CDR1 and CDR2 (germline): SEHNR, FQNEAQ (reference sequence). Trimming cost V 5 bases and J 4 bases; bases outside gene matches: 2. The CDR3 is 12 amino acids. The CDR3 spells CASSPTGYEQYF. DNA of the CDR3: TGTGCCAGCAGCCCGACAGGGTACGAGCAGTACTTC.

The chain is built from TRBV21-1 and TRBJ2-7; the table's TRBD2 call for D was not verified on the DNA. TRBV21-1 is tagged as a pseudogene. The CDR3 sequence is 13 residues long. CDR3 nucleotide sequence: TGTGCCAGCAGCAAGGCGGGCTCCTACGAGCAGTACTTC. Amino acids: CASSKAGSYEQYF.

The V gene is TRBV19, the J gene TRBJ2-7; TRBD2 might be the D (5 bases). Trimming took 7 bases from V and 7 from J, leaving 17 bases between them. This CDR3 is built from 13 residues. Germline V gene sequence: CDR1 LNHDA, CDR2 SQIVND (reference sequence). The CDR3 is CASNGLTLGEQYF. CDR3 coding DNA: TGTGCCAGTAACGGACTTACTTTGGGGGAGCAGTACTTC. Drawing the rest from reference TRBV19 and TRBJ2-7, the complete variable domain is DGGITQSPKYLFRKEGQNVTLSCEQNLNHDAMYWYRQDPGQGLRLIYYSQIVNDFQKGDIAEGYSVSREKKESFPLTVTSAQKNPTAFYLCASNGLTLGEQYFGPGTRLTVT.

The chain combines TRBV19 with TRBJ1-1; the D gene is possibly TRBD1 (5 bases). The CDR3 length is 16 residues. CDR1 and CDR2 (germline): LNHDA, SQIVND (reference sequence). The V and J ends lost 3 bases and 3 bases respectively, with 17 bases between them. The CDR3 loop is CASSIGDYSGHTEAFF. Written as DNA, the CDR3 is TGTGCCAGTAGTATTGGGGACTACTCCGGACACACTGAAGCTTTCTTT.

The chain combines TRBV4-2 with TRBJ1-3; D perhaps matches TRBD1 (5 bases). V dropped 4 bases and J dropped 0 bases, with 16 bases sitting between them. The CDR3 contains 17 residues. CDR1 LGHNA and CDR2 YNFKEQ come from the germline V gene. CDR3 protein: CASSLIRDSSSGNTIYF. Here the CDR3 DNA reads TGTGCCAGCAGCCTAATAAGGGACTCTAGCTCTGGAAACACCATATATTTT.

The chain uses TRBV2 and TRBJ2-2, with TRBD1 matching over 7 bases. CDR3 length: 16 residues. CDR1 and CDR2 (germline): SNHLY, FYNNEI. Trimming cost V 4 bases and J 1 base; bases outside gene matches: 6. The CDR3 nucleotides read TGTGCCAGCAGTGGGGGCCGGACAGGGAACACCGGGGAGCTGTTTTTT. It encodes CASSGGRTGNTGELFF. Together with reference TRBV2 and TRBJ2-2, the CDR3 gives the full variable domain: EPEVTQTPSHQVTQMGQEVILRCVPISNHLYFYWYRQILGQKVEFLVSFYNNEISEKSEIFDDQFSVERPDGSNFTLKIRSTKLEDSAMYFCASSGGRTGNTGELFFGEGSRLTVL.

This chain links TRBV6-5 with TRBJ2-3; weak D call: TRBD2 (6 bases). Germline V gives CDR1 MNHEY, CDR2 SVGAGI. This CDR3 spans 15 amino acids. V was pared by 8 bases and J by 0 bases, with 15 bases between. Here the CDR3 DNA reads TGTGCCAGCTCCTATGGCGGGACTAGCACAGATACGCAGTATTTT. It codes for CASSYGGTSTDTQYF.